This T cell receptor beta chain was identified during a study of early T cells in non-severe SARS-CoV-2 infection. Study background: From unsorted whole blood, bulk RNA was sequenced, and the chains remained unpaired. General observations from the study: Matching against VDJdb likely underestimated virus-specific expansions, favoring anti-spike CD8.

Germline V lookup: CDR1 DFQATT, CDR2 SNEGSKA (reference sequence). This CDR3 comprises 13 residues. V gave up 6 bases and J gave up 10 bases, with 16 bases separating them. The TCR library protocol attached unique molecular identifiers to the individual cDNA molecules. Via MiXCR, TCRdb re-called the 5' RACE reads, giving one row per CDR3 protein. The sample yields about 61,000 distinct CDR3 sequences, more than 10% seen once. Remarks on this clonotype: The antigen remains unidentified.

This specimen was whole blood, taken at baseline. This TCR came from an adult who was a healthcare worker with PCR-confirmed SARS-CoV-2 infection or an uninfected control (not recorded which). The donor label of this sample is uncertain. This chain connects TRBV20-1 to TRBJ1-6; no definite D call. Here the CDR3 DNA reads TGCAGTGCCACTAGTCTACCGGGCTCACCCCTCCACTTT. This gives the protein CSATSLPGSPLHF.